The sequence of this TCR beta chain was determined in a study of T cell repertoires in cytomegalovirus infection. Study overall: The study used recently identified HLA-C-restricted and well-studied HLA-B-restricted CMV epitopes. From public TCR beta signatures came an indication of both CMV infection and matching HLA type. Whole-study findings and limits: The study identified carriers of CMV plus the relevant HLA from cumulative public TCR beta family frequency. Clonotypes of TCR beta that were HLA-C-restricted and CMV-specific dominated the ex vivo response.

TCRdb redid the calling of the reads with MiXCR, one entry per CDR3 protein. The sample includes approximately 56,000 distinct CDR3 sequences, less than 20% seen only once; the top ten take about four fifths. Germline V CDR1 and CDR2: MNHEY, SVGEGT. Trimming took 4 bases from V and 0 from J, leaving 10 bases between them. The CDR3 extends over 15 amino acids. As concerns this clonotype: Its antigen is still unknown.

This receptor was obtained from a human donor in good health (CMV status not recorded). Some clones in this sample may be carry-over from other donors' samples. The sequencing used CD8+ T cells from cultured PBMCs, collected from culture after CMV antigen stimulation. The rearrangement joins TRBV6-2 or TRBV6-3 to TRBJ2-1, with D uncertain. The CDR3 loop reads CASSSKLSSYNEQFF. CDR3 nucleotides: TGTGCCAGCAGTTCGAAGCTCAGCTCCTACAATGAGCAGTTCTTC.